A single sample gave rise to the 12 T cell receptor beta chains below, sequenced in a study of shared clonotypes between healthy human individuals. Generated by immunoSEQ multiplex PCR, the TCRdb table keeps only in-frame clones and is missing some. The sample holds under 750,000 clones, 55% to 80% seen once. The sequencing input was memory CD4+ T cells sorted from blood. The subset denotes: CD45RA-negative fraction. Source of these receptors: a woman aged 25 to 39 in good health.

The V call is TRBV28, the J call TRBJ2-7, with 10 bases aligning to TRBD1. Germline-derived CDR1 and CDR2 are MDHEN and SYDVKM. CDR3 size: 15 residues. Trimming at V came to 6 bases and at J to 2 bases, leaving 7 bases not matched to a gene. As DNA, the CDR3 is TGTGCCAGCAGCTGGGGACAGGGGAGAACCTACGAGCAGTACTTC. Translated, it gives CASSWGQGRTYEQYF.

The J gene is TRBJ2-1, the V gene TRBV27; no clear D gene. In germline, CDR1 is MNHEY, CDR2 SMNVEV (reference sequence). The ends were cut back, 6 bases at V and 4 bases at J, with 10 bases in the middle. This CDR3 is 13 amino acids long. The CDR3 loop reads CASSQFQYNEQFF. DNA for the CDR3: TGTGCCAGCAGCCAGTTTCAATACAATGAGCAGTTCTTC.

The chain recombines TRBV6-1 with TRBJ2-2; no definite D call. V was pared by 3 bases and J by 5 bases, with 7 bases between. This CDR3 is 13 amino acids long. Per germline, CDR1 MNHNS and CDR2 SASEGT. The CDR3 loop reads CASSEAETGELFF. The CDR3 bases are TGTGCCAGCAGTGAGGCAGAAACCGGGGAGCTGTTTTTT.

The table lists this clone with a few counts. V and J are TRBV5-1 and TRBJ2-1; 10 bases are shared with TRBD1. Germline trimming cut 4 bases from V and 5 bases from J; bases unmatched to any gene: 6. This CDR3 region has 15 residues. In germline, CDR1 is SGHRS, CDR2 YFSETQ. The CDR3, as DNA: TGCGCCAGCAGCGGTGGGACAGGGGAGCACAATGAGCAGTTCTTC. As protein: CASSGGTGEHNEQFF.

Many counts were recorded for this clone. This sequence joins TRBV6-5 and TRBJ1-5, with D perhaps matching TRBD1 (6 bases). Germline V lookup: CDR1 MNHEY, CDR2 SVGAGI. The CDR3 spans 12 residues. V lost 5 bases and J 7 bases, leaving 9 bases between the germline ends. CDR3 DNA sequence: TGTGCCAGCAGTGCGGACAGACAGCCCCAGCATTTT. This encodes CASSADRQPQHF.

The chain recombines TRBV7-9 with TRBJ1-2, with TRBD1 as a possible D gene (6 bases). CDR3 size: 13 residues. V lost 5 bases and J lost 8, with 15 bases in between. Germline CDR1 reads SEHNR; CDR2 reads FQNEAQ (reference sequence). Here the CDR3 reads CASSPGGARGYTF. Here the CDR3 DNA reads TGTGCCAGCAGCCCCGGGGGGGCTCGCGGCTACACCTTC. The full variable domain, with the rest looked up from reference TRBV7-9 and TRBJ1-2, is DTGVSQNPRHKITKRGQNVTFRCDPISEHNRLYWYRQTLGQGPEFLTYFQNEAQLEKSRLLSDRFSAERPKGSFSTLEIQRTEQGDSAMYLCASSPGGARGYTFGSGTRLTVV.

This clone was counted between two and nine times. This sequence joins TRBV7-2 and TRBJ2-2; D possibly matches TRBD1 or TRBD2 (5 bases each). Germline V CDR1 and CDR2: SGHTA, FQGNSA. The CDR3 contains 16 residues. Between the trimmed V and J ends, which lost 1 base and 0 bases, there was a span of 9 bases. The chain's CDR3 is CASSLGPGPNTGELFF. The DNA for the CDR3 is TGTGCCAGCAGCTTAGGCCCGGGACCGAACACCGGGGAGCTGTTTTTT.

The chain links TRBV11-2 to TRBJ2-2; D is uncertain. This CDR3 region has 15 residues. Trimming cost V 0 bases and J 7 bases, with 12 bases left between them. Germline V gene lookup returns CDR1 SGHAT and CDR2 FQNNGV. CDR3 loop: CASSLDHSVGGELFF. In DNA form, the CDR3 reads TGTGCCAGCAGCTTAGATCACAGCGTGGGCGGGGAGCTGTTTTTT.

The chain is built from TRBV28 and TRBJ2-7; the D is unclear. Per the germline V gene, CDR1 is MDHEN and CDR2 is SYDVKM. Trimming stripped 5 bases from V and 4 bases from J, with 12 bases between. CDR3 length: 13 amino acids. The CDR3 region is CASSPTTAYEQYF. The DNA of the CDR3 is TGTGCCAGCAGTCCAACAACAGCATACGAGCAGTACTTC.

The chain joins TRBV10-2 to TRBJ2-5; 7 bases line up with TRBD2. V trimming: 4 bases; J trimming: 3 bases; junction bases outside the gene matches: 17. The CDR3 contains 18 residues. Germline CDR1 WSHSY, CDR2 SAAADI. In DNA, the CDR3 is TGCGCCAGCAGTGCCCTGCCCCGGGGACCTAGCGGTGAAGAGACCCAGTACTTC. Translated, it gives CASSALPRGPSGEETQYF.

The V call is TRBV19, the J call TRBJ2-5, with D maybe TRBD2 (5 bases). The V and J ends lost 1 base and 4 bases respectively, with 7 bases between them. CDR1 is LNHDA and CDR2 is SQIVND in the germline V gene (reference sequence). The CDR3 length is 13 residues. Written as DNA, the CDR3 is TGTGCCAGTAGTATAGTCGGGGTAGAGACCCAGTACTTC. Protein product: CASSIVGVETQYF.

The rearrangement uses TRBV7-9 and TRBJ2-7, with TRBD2 as a possible D gene (5 bases). The V end lost 8 bases, the J end lost 6 bases, and 17 bases lay between the germline ends. The germline gives CDR1 SEHNR, CDR2 FQNEAQ (reference sequence). The CDR3 length is 13 residues. In DNA form, the CDR3 reads TGTGCCAGCGACAAAAAGGACTCGATCGAGCAGTACTTC. It encodes CASDKKDSIEQYF.